The entry that follows covers one TCR beta chain sequence. Antigen specificity is unknown. The junction and the germline gene differ at one end; a read error may be behind it. The germline CDR1 and CDR2 sequences are MNHNS and SASEGT. The CDR3 has 15 residues. Samples were taken several times over chemoradiotherapy. This entry comes from a study of chemoradiotherapy in HPV16-positive cancers. Study outcomes and limitations: In HPV16-positive patients, HPV-responsive T-cell expansion tracked better recurrence-free survival.

Clones were sequenced by immunoSEQ multiplex PCR, and TCRdb holds only the in-frame ones, with some missing. The sample holds 10,000 to 11,000 clones, 70% to 80% seen once. This material was collected from a patient who underwent chemoradiotherapy. This TCR derives from a human donor with HPV-associated anogenital cancer. The rearrangement joins TRBV6-1 to TRBJ2-7; TRBD1 agrees at 10 bases. The CDR3 sequence is CASREGQGGFYEQYF. Here the CDR3 DNA reads TGTGCCAGCAGGGAAGGACAGGGGGGCTTCTACGAGCAGTACTTC.